This T cell receptor (beta chain) was retrieved from a study of blood T cell repertoires in COVID-19 (TCRdb year 2020). General notes on the study: Samples from collaborators originated in the United States, Italy and Spain and spanned both the acute and convalescent phases of COVID-19. The material from the prospective study consisted of cDNA or gDNA derived from T cells, B-cell-depleted T cells, or PBMCs. Subjects who had been exposed to COVID-19, were actively infected with it, or had recovered from it provided the deeply sampled blood TCRbeta repertoires that made up the dataset. The repertoires were released in a freely available public database meant as a resource for research on the immune response to SARS-CoV-2. Samples came from the ongoing ImmuneRACE study (first 160 participants) plus 1,254 subjects from 6 global collaborators. The sample metadata nearly always contained a de-identified subject ID, COVID-19 status, age in years and sex. Where available, HLA class I and class II types were obtained from metadata supplied by the sample provider rather than from assay-based typing.

In this sample, this clone turned up a few times. The clone's antigen remains unknown. Per-nucleotide qualities are absent, and no much larger clonotype sits a single base away. What the work shows at the level of the full study, not this receptor alone: The quantity of clinical and demographic metadata differed by source and by participant and was supplied without curation.

Whole blood was collected in K2EDTA tubes by collaborating institutions according to the institutions' own protocols. Collaborator samples were shipped for TCRbeta analysis as frozen whole blood, isolated PBMCs, or DNA extracted from either sample type. TCRbeta CDR3 regions were amplified from genomic DNA by means of the immunoSEQ Assay, a bias-controlled multiplex PCR. The paper's processing steps were these. Nucleated cell counts per sample were estimated from amplification of reference gene primers within the assay. Sequence reads were collapsed and filtered to measure the absolute abundance of every unique TCRbeta CDR3 rearrangement. For each sample, productive Simpson clonality was calculated as the square root of Simpson's diversity index across productive rearrangements. TCRdb took this table from immuneACCESS and kept in-frame rearrangements with V and J called. Such tables lack part of the clones; where checked against another copy, unresolved V genes explain under half of the gap, and the rest is unexplained. V, J and clone size were drawn from that table, and D and trimming were deduced from the DNA. This sample holds 30,000 to 45,000 clones; roughly 86% were observed only once. Of the sample, 7.2% falls within the top ten clones.

CDR1 SGHNT and CDR2 YYREEE are derived from the germline V gene (reference sequence). Here V drops 5 bases and J drops 0 bases, and the junction holds 4 bases not matched to any gene. The CDR3 holds 14 amino acids from the cysteine to the phenylalanine. Only the CDR3 region is kept as DNA, spanning 42 bases read in frame from base 1. The specimen was peripheral blood. The sequence was obtained from a human donor in a cohort sampled during active COVID-19. The chain links TRBV5-4 with TRBJ1-1; the central 7 bases match TRBD1. The CDR3 in this case is CASRRTGMNTEAFF. The base sequence is TGTGCCAGCAGGCGGACAGGCATGAACACTGAAGCTTTCTTT.